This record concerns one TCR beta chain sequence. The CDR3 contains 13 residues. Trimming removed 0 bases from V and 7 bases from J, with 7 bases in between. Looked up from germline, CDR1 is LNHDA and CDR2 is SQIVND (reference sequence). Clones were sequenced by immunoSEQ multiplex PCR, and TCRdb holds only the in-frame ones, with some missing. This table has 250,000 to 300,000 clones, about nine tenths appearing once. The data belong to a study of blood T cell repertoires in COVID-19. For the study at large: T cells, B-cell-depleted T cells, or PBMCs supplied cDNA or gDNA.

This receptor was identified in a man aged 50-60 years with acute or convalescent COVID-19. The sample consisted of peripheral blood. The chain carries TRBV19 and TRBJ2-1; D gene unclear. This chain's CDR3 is CASSIDHRNEQFF. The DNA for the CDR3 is TGTGCCAGTAGTATAGATCACAGAAATGAGCAGTTCTTC.